The 18 T cell receptor beta chains below come from one sample, sequenced in a study of blood T cell repertoires in COVID-19. Assay used: immunoSEQ multiplex PCR; TCRdb lists only in-frame clones, some missing. Here the sample spans about 50,000 clones, roughly 88% being singletons. Material for sequencing was peripheral blood. Receptors originate from a human donor in a cohort sampled during active COVID-19.

This clone was detected only a few times. The rearrangement uses TRBV5-1 and TRBJ2-7; 8 positions agree with TRBD1. Germline lookup yields CDR1 SGHRS and CDR2 YFSETQ. The CDR3 is made up of 16 amino acids. Unmatched junction bases numbered 7, after V lost 0 bases and J lost 2 bases. The CDR3 region is CASSLDTGTGPYEQYF. DNA for the CDR3: TGCGCCAGCAGCTTGGACACCGGGACAGGCCCCTACGAGCAGTACTTC.

The sample holds one count of this clone. The chain uses TRBV6-6 and TRBJ2-2; TRBD2 is a possible D gene (6 bases). This CDR3 spans 15 amino acids. Germline CDR1 is MNHNY and CDR2 is SVGAGI (reference sequence). Trimming pared 3 bases from V and 5 bases from J, leaving 13 bases between. DNA for the CDR3: TGTGCCAGCAGTTATACCGGGACTGAAACCGGGGAGCTGTTTTTT. Residues: CASSYTGTETGELFF.

The V gene is TRBV7-8, the J gene TRBJ2-2, with TRBD1 as a possible D gene (6 bases). This CDR3 comprises 14 residues. Trimming took 5 bases from V and 4 from J, leaving 11 bases between them. Germline V gene lookup returns CDR1 SGHVS and CDR2 FQNEAQ. The CDR3 here is CASSPDRGTGELFF. Written as DNA, the CDR3 is TGTGCCAGCAGCCCGGACAGAGGCACCGGGGAGCTGTTTTTT.

This clone was detected only once. The rearrangement joins TRBV14 to TRBJ2-2; maybe TRBD1 (6 bases). The CDR3 loop spans 16 amino acids. The V end was cut by 1 base, the J end by 5 bases, with 14 bases between. Germline V gene data show CDR1 as SGHDN and CDR2 as FVKESK. CDR3 DNA sequence: TGTGCCAGCAGCCAAGTGGACAGCTATTTAACCGGGGAGCTGTTTTTT. It translates to CASSQVDSYLTGELFF.

This clone was picked up one time. This chain joins TRBV29-1 and TRBJ2-4; 7 positions agree with TRBD1. J lost 13 bases, V lost 7 bases, and 10 bases had no gene match. CDR1 and CDR2 (germline): SQVTM, ANQGSEA. The CDR3 contains 11 residues. CDR3: CSGRRQGSQYF. The CDR3 region has the DNA TGCAGCGGACGAAGACAGGGATCCCAGTACTTC. The whole variable domain, remainder taken from reference TRBV29-1 and TRBJ2-4, is SAVISQKPSRDICQRGTSLTIQCQVDSQVTMMFWYRQQPGQSLTLIATANQGSEATYESGFVIDKFPISRPNLTFSTLTVSNMSPEDSSIYLCSGRRQGSQYFGAGTRLSVL.

The V gene is TRBV7-9, the J gene TRBJ2-7; D remains ambiguous. The CDR3 is 14 residues long. Trimming removed 7 bases at V and 6 bases at J, with 19 bases between. CDR1 is SEHNR, CDR2 FQNEAQ, per germline (reference sequence). CDR3 loop: CASTKGQLYPEQYF. DNA of the CDR3: TGTGCCAGCACCAAGGGCCAGCTCTACCCCGAGCAGTACTTC.

This clone occurred once. The rearrangement uses TRBV10-3 and TRBJ2-7, with a weak D call TRBD2 (7 bases). CDR1 is ENHRY and CDR2 is SYGVKD in the germline V gene. The CDR3 has 14 amino acids. Trimming shortened V by 2 bases and J by 1 base, and 9 bases separated the two germline ends. The CDR3 reads CAISERGASYEQYF. The CDR3 DNA is TGTGCCATCAGTGAGCGGGGGGCGTCCTACGAGCAGTACTTC.

DNA of the CDR3: TGCAGCGTTTCCGGACAGGGGACCACTGAAGCTTTCTTT. Its translation is CSVSGQGTTEAFF. V gene TRBV29-1 combines with J gene TRBJ1-1, with TRBD1 matching 9 bases. This CDR3 is built from 13 residues. Losses at the gene ends were 5 bases for V and 4 bases for J; bases not matched to a gene: 5. CDR1 and CDR2 from the germline V gene are SQVTM and ANQGSEA. Full variable domain (outside the CDR3, taken from reference TRBV29-1 and TRBJ1-1): SAVISQKPSRDICQRGTSLTIQCQVDSQVTMMFWYRQQPGQSLTLIATANQGSEATYESGFVIDKFPISRPNLTFSTLTVSNMSPEDSSIYLCSVSGQGTTEAFFGQGTRLTVV.

CDR3 region: CASSERGIMTDYTF. In DNA form, the CDR3 reads TGTGCCAGCAGTGAACGGGGGATAATGACTGACTACACCTTC. The chain links TRBV2 to TRBJ1-2, with a tentative D call TRBD1 (5 bases). The V gene's germline CDR1 is SNHLY and CDR2 FYNNEI. V was shortened by 2 bases and J by 10 bases, with 17 bases between the two germline ends. The length of the CDR3 is 14 residues.

This clone was counted once. This chain connects TRBV20-1 to TRBJ2-1; D gene ambiguous. Looked up from germline, CDR1 is DFQATT and CDR2 is SNEGSKA (reference sequence). CDR3 length: 11 amino acids. V was pared by 0 bases and J by 7 bases, with 4 bases between. As DNA, the CDR3 is TGCAGTGCTAGAGATCGGAATGAGCAGTTCTTC. Translated: CSARDRNEQFF.

The J gene is TRBJ2-3, the V gene TRBV5-1; tentative D call: TRBD2 (6 bases). Germline assignment: CDR1 SGHRS and CDR2 YFSETQ. This CDR3 has 14 residues. V gave up 4 bases and J gave up 1 base, with 10 bases separating them. CDR3 coding DNA: TGCGCCAGCAGCCGGGACTTTCGCACAGATACGCAGTATTTT. Amino acid sequence: CASSRDFRTDTQYF.

The chain links TRBV11-2 to TRBJ2-7, with no clear D. V lost 3 bases, J lost 3 bases, and 3 bases lay in between. There are 11 residues in the CDR3. Per the germline V gene, CDR1 is SGHAT and CDR2 is FQNNGV. The CDR3 protein is CASSFHYEQYF. CDR3 DNA sequence: TGTGCCAGCAGCTTCCACTACGAGCAGTACTTC.

This chain links TRBV5-1 with TRBJ2-3; 7 bases fit TRBD2. Germline V gene lookup returns CDR1 SGHRS and CDR2 YFSETQ. The CDR3 length is 15 residues. The junction had 7 bases not matched to a gene; V was cut back by 6 bases and J by 0 bases. DNA of the CDR3: TGCGCCAGCAACGAAGCGGGGCCCAGCACAGATACGCAGTATTTT. As protein: CASNEAGPSTDTQYF. Full variable domain (outside the CDR3, taken from reference TRBV5-1 and TRBJ2-3): KAGVTQTPRYLIKTRGQQVTLSCSPISGHRSVSWYQQTPGQGLQFLFEYFSETQRNKGNFPGRFSGRQFSNSRSEMNVSTLELGDSALYLCASNEAGPSTDTQYFGPGTRLTVL.

The table lists this clone with a count of one. The rearrangement links TRBV11-2 to TRBJ2-1; D is perhaps TRBD2 (6 bases). The V end was cut by 4 bases, the J end by 8 bases, with 12 bases between. Germline V gene sequence: CDR1 SGHAT, CDR2 FQNNGV. The CDR3 spans 13 residues. CDR3 protein: CASSYPGGDEQFF. The CDR3 nucleotides read TGTGCCAGCAGCTACCCCGGCGGGGATGAGCAGTTCTTC.

The J gene is TRBJ2-7, the V gene TRBV2; 14 nucleotides align to TRBD2. The V gene's germline CDR1 is SNHLY and CDR2 FYNNEI. V was pared by 1 base and J by 1 base, with 3 bases of the junction left unmatched. The CDR3 covers 17 residues. The CDR3 coding sequence is TGTGCCAGCAGTGAAGAGGGGACTAGCGGGAGTTCCTACGAGCAGTACTTC. It yields the protein CASSEEGTSGSSYEQYF. Filled out from reference TRBV2 and TRBJ2-7, the complete variable domain reads EPEVTQTPSHQVTQMGQEVILRCVPISNHLYFYWYRQILGQKVEFLVSFYNNEISEKSEIFDDQFSVERPDGSNFTLKIRSTKLEDSAMYFCASSEEGTSGSSYEQYFGPGTRLTVT.

The V gene is TRBV6-4, the J gene TRBJ2-1, with 11 positions matching TRBD2. The junction had 9 bases not matched to a gene; V was cut back by 4 bases and J by 4 bases. CDR3 length equals 17 residues. The germline V gene encodes CDR1 MRHNA and CDR2 SNTAGT. This chain's CDR3 is CASSGLAGYHEYNEQFF. For the CDR3, the DNA is TGTGCCAGCAGTGGACTAGCGGGATATCACGAGTACAATGAGCAGTTCTTC.

J is TRBJ2-7 and V is TRBV5-5, with 7 bases that match TRBD1. Germline V lookup: CDR1 SGHKS, CDR2 YYEKEE (reference sequence). The CDR3 runs to 16 residues. V shed 0 bases and J 4 bases; nucleotides not matched to a gene: 10. The CDR3 DNA reads TGTGCCAGCAGCTTGGTAGGGGGCAACGGCCTATACGAGCAGTACTTC. Translating it yields CASSLVGGNGLYEQYF.

This clone was observed a few times. The chain links TRBV9 to TRBJ1-4, with a tentative D call TRBD1 (6 bases). The V end was cut by 0 bases, the J end by 6 bases, with 12 bases between. The CDR3 has 15 residues. Germline V lookup: CDR1 SGDLS, CDR2 YYNGEE. CDR3 in DNA: TGTGCCAGCAGCGTAGACGGGGGGCGGCATGAAAAACTGTTTTTT. It is translated as CASSVDGGRHEKLFF. The entire variable domain, with the rest obtained from reference TRBV9 and TRBJ1-4, is as follows: DSGVTQTPKHLITATGQRVTLRCSPRSGDLSVYWYQQSLDQGLQFLIQYYNGEERAKGNILERFSAQQFPDLHSELNLSSLELGDSALYFCASSVDGGRHEKLFFGSGTQLSVL.